Each of the 30 T cell receptor beta chains below was sequenced from the same sample in a study of cytomegalovirus exposure and HLA in healthy donors. Using immunoSEQ multiplex PCR, the repertoire was profiled, and TCRdb retains in-frame clones only, with some absent. The repertoire has 250,000 to 400,000 clones, around 90% of them found once; the top ten carry more than 0.95%. Material: PBMCs. Source of these receptors: a young man in good health and CMV-seronegative.

In nucleotides, the CDR3 is TGTGCCAGTAGTCCCCGCCCTGACAGGGTTTGGGGCGCCGAGCAGTACTTC. It specifies CASSPRPDRVWGAEQYF. The chain uses TRBV19 and TRBJ2-7; TRBD1 aligns across 7 bases. The germline V gene has CDR1 LNHDA and CDR2 SQIVND (reference sequence). The CDR3 loop spans 17 amino acids. V shed 5 bases and J 6 bases; nucleotides not matched to a gene: 19.

This chain connects TRBV21-1 to TRBJ1-6; the DNA was not compared with TRBD1, the D call given in the table. TRBV21-1 is noted as a pseudogene. CDR3 length: 18 amino acids. The CDR3 region is CASSTPDRASPYNSPLHF. DNA for the CDR3: TGTGCCAGCAGCACCCCGGACAGGGCGAGCCCCTATAATTCACCCCTCCACTTT.

The V gene is TRBV6-4, the J gene TRBJ1-3; no firm D call. Trimming shortened V by 11 bases and J by 0 bases, and 11 bases separated the two germline ends. The CDR3 sequence is 13 residues long. Germline CDR1 is MRHNA and CDR2 is SNTAGT. In DNA form, the CDR3 reads TGTGCCTGCGACTTCAACTCTGGAAACACCATATATTTT. Encoded protein: CACDFNSGNTIYF.

The genes are TRBV15 and TRBJ2-5; TRBD1 aligns across 8 bases. V gave up 9 bases and J gave up 7 bases; unmatched junction bases: 13. Germline loops: CDR1 LNHNV, CDR2 YYDKDF (reference sequence). CDR3 size: 14 residues. As DNA, the CDR3 is TGTGCCACAGAAAGGACAGGGAAAATTCGGACCCAGTACTTC. Translation: CATERTGKIRTQYF.

The chain employs TRBV30 and TRBJ2-7; D is ambiguous. This CDR3 is 14 amino acids long. Trimming pared 0 bases from V and 7 bases from J, leaving 16 bases between. Germline CDR1 reads GTSNPN; CDR2 reads SVGIG (reference sequence). This CDR3 reads CAWSVRQEMEEQYF. The CDR3 nucleotides are TGTGCCTGGAGTGTACGGCAGGAAATGGAAGAGCAGTACTTC. The full variable domain, completed using reference TRBV30 and TRBJ2-7, is SQTIHQWPATLVQPVGSPLSLECTVEGTSNPNLYWYRQAAGRGLQLLFYSVGIGQISSEVPQNLSASRPQDRQFILSSKKLLLSDSGFYLCAWSVRQEMEEQYFGPGTRLTVT.

This clone has just a few counts. The J gene is TRBJ1-2, the V gene TRBV15; D possibly corresponds to TRBD1 (5 bases). This CDR3 has 14 residues. The germline V and J ends were trimmed by 0 bases and 4 bases, with 9 bases remaining between them. The germline CDR1 and CDR2 sequences are LNHNV and YYDKDF (reference sequence). In DNA, the CDR3 is TGTGCCACCAGCAGAGATGGGGCAGGCTATGGCTACACCTTC. Encoded protein: CATSRDGAGYGYTF.

CDR3 sequence (DNA): TGTGCCAGCAGCTTACCAGGGGTCTACGAGCAGTACTTC. The encoded protein is CASSLPGVYEQYF. V usage is TRBV7-9 and J usage is TRBJ2-7; D may be TRBD1 (6 bases). Trimming stripped 2 bases from V and 3 bases from J, with 8 bases between. The CDR3 consists of 13 residues. Germline lookup yields CDR1 SEHNR and CDR2 FQNEAQ (reference sequence).

The V call is TRBV5-4, the J call TRBJ1-2; TRBD1 aligns across 8 bases. The CDR3 spans 14 residues. Trimming at V came to 4 bases and at J to 4 bases, leaving 6 bases not matched to a gene. Germline V CDR1 and CDR2: SGHNT, YYREEE (reference sequence). The CDR3 loop reads CASSGDRIFYGYTF. CDR3 nucleotides: TGTGCCAGCAGCGGGGACAGGATTTTCTATGGCTACACCTTC.

The table lists this clone with a count of one. The CDR3 spells CAWSFHRDRRNQPQHF. DNA for the CDR3: TGTGCCTGGAGTTTCCACCGGGACAGACGCAATCAGCCCCAGCATTTT. This chain joins TRBV30 and TRBJ1-5; 7 bases agree with TRBD1. CDR3 length equals 16 residues. The junction had 9 bases not matched to a gene; V was cut back by 2 bases and J by 2 bases. Germline V gene sequence: CDR1 GTSNPN, CDR2 SVGIG (reference sequence).

The chain recombines TRBV11-2 with TRBJ2-3; D is undetermined. Germline values: CDR1 SGHAT, CDR2 FQNNGV. CDR3 length: 13 amino acids. V lost 5 bases to trimming and J lost 4 bases, with 10 bases between them. The CDR3 nucleotides read TGTGCCAGCAGCCAGCGTAGGTCAGATACGCAGTATTTT. As protein: CASSQRRSDTQYF.

V gene TRBV10-1 combines with J gene TRBJ2-1; 9 bases agree with TRBD2. Germline V gene lookup returns CDR1 WNHNN and CDR2 SYGVQD (reference sequence). The length of the CDR3 is 16 residues. The J segment lost 4 bases and the V segment lost 0 bases, leaving 4 bases of the junction unmatched. The CDR3 bases are TGCGCCAGCAGTGAGTCGGGAGCGGGGGGATACAATGAGCAGTTCTTC. Translation gives CASSESGAGGYNEQFF.

The chain recombines TRBV19 with TRBJ2-2; D is unresolved. Germline assignment: CDR1 LNHDA and CDR2 SQIVND (reference sequence). The CDR3 loop spans 13 amino acids. V was shortened by 3 bases and J by 5 bases, with 7 bases between the two germline ends. Here the CDR3 reads CASSIFGTGELFF. The CDR3 coding sequence is TGTGCCAGTAGTATTTTCGGTACCGGGGAGCTGTTTTTT.

This chain uses TRBV5-1 with TRBJ1-2, with D possibly being TRBD1 (6 bases). V was shortened by 0 bases and J by 0 bases, with 9 bases between the two germline ends. Per germline, CDR1 SGHRS and CDR2 YFSETQ. CDR3 length: 15 residues. This CDR3 is CASSLAPGANYGYTF. DNA of the CDR3: TGCGCCAGCAGCTTGGCCCCAGGGGCTAACTATGGCTACACCTTC.

In DNA, the CDR3 is TGCGCCAGCAGCTTGGAGACAGCCATGAACACTGAAGCTTTCTTT. As protein: CASSLETAMNTEAFF. The V and J genes are TRBV5-1 and TRBJ1-1; D possibly corresponds to TRBD1 (5 bases). Trimming removed 0 bases from V and 0 bases from J, with 9 bases in between. Germline V CDR1 and CDR2: SGHRS, YFSETQ. The CDR3 has 15 residues.

In this sample, this clone turned up once. The V gene is TRBV19, the J gene TRBJ2-7; 7 bases agree with TRBD2. Trimming cost V 4 bases and J 4 bases; bases outside gene matches: 4. The germline CDR1 and CDR2 sequences are LNHDA and SQIVND (reference sequence). This CDR3 contains 13 residues. CDR3 sequence (DNA): TGTGCCAGTAGTAGGGGACTATTTTACGAGCAGTACTTC. The encoded protein is CASSRGLFYEQYF.

This clone was observed a single time. The chain couples TRBV7-9 to TRBJ2-3; 9 nucleotides line up with TRBD2. V lost 3 bases to trimming and J lost 0 bases; unmatched junction nucleotides: 7. The CDR3 totals 17 residues. Per the germline V gene, CDR1 is SEHNR and CDR2 is FQNEAQ (reference sequence). The CDR3 spells CASSLASSGDSTDTQYF. CDR3 nucleotide sequence: TGTGCCAGCAGCTTGGCTTCTAGCGGGGATAGCACAGATACGCAGTATTTT.

The chain is built from TRBV19 and TRBJ2-1; TRBD2 might be the D (5 bases). The V gene lost 4 bases and the J gene lost 7 bases, with 5 bases spanning the gap. CDR1 and CDR2 from the germline V gene are LNHDA and SQIVND (reference sequence). The length of the CDR3 is 11 residues. CDR3 nucleotides: TGTGCCAGTAGTAAGCGGAATGAGCAGTTCTTC. It encodes CASSKRNEQFF. Combining the CDR3 with reference TRBV19 and TRBJ2-1 gives the whole variable domain DGGITQSPKYLFRKEGQNVTLSCEQNLNHDAMYWYRQDPGQGLRLIYYSQIVNDFQKGDIAEGYSVSREKKESFPLTVTSAQKNPTAFYLCASSKRNEQFFGPGTRLTVL.

As to this clone: A junction boundary mismatches the germline segment, possibly from a read error. The V gene is TRBV18, the J gene TRBJ2-3; 8 nucleotides match TRBD2. Germline CDR1 is KGHSH and CDR2 is LQKENI. This CDR3 region has 14 residues. CDR3 bases: TGTGCCAGCTCACCCGGGGGGGCCGTAGATGCGCAGTATTTT. Translating it yields CASSPGGAVDAQYF.

The V call is TRBV6-1, the J call TRBJ1-3, with D tentatively TRBD1 (5 bases). The CDR3 sequence is 17 residues long. Germline CDR1 and CDR2: MNHNS and SASEGT. V shed 1 base and J shed 3 bases, with 16 bases lying between them. In DNA form, the CDR3 reads TGTGCCAGCAGTGAAGACTCCTTTCGGGGGGGTGGAAACACCATATATTTT. Protein sequence: CASSEDSFRGGGNTIYF.

The V call is TRBV7-9, the J call TRBJ2-7; 8 nucleotides line up with TRBD1. CDR1 and CDR2 (germline): SEHNR, FQNEAQ (reference sequence). V was pared by 5 bases and J by 3 bases, with 3 bases of the junction left unmatched. The CDR3 runs to 13 residues. The CDR3 region has the DNA TGTGCCAGCAGCCCGGACAGGGTCTACGAGCAGTACTTC. Residues: CASSPDRVYEQYF.

The CDR3: CAIRTGGTYEQYF. CDR3 nucleotides: TGTGCCATCAGGACAGGGGGCACCTACGAGCAGTACTTC. The chain carries TRBV10-3 and TRBJ2-7; the match to TRBD1 covers 10 bases. The germline gives CDR1 ENHRY, CDR2 SYGVKD. V shed 6 bases and J 2 bases; nucleotides not matched to a gene: 1. The CDR3 contains 13 residues.

The V call is TRBV6-1, the J call TRBJ2-2, with D perhaps matching TRBD1 (6 bases). The germline V gene has CDR1 MNHNS and CDR2 SASEGT. CDR3 length equals 14 residues. Trimming shortened V by 8 bases and J by 1 base, and 11 bases separated the two germline ends. The CDR3: CASFKGGNTGELFF. As DNA, the CDR3 is TGTGCCAGCTTTAAAGGGGGGAACACCGGGGAGCTGTTTTTT.

The chain has TRBV9 and TRBJ1-4, with D perhaps matching TRBD1 (6 bases). The V end was cut by 4 bases, the J end by 6 bases, with 16 bases between. Looked up from germline, CDR1 is SGDLS and CDR2 is YYNGEE. The CDR3 is made up of 15 amino acids. The CDR3 loop reads CASSTNRVMDEKLFF. The CDR3 coding sequence is TGTGCCAGCAGCACGAACAGGGTTATGGATGAAAAACTGTTTTTT.

The chain is built from TRBV11-3 and TRBJ2-3, with 9 positions matching TRBD2. Per the germline V gene, CDR1 is SGHNT and CDR2 is YENEEA. This CDR3 has 15 amino acids. V shed 5 bases, J shed 4 bases, and the junction held 7 bases outside the gene matches. The CDR3 nucleotides are TGTGCCAGCAGCGACCCTGGCGGGGGGGCAGATACGCAGTATTTT. Amino acid sequence: CASSDPGGGADTQYF.

The V call is TRBV19, the J call TRBJ2-7, with TRBD1 matching 7 bases. CDR3 length: 14 residues. V was clipped by 6 bases and J by 0 bases; unmatched bases: 5. The germline V gene has CDR1 LNHDA and CDR2 SQIVND (reference sequence). The CDR3 DNA is TGTGCCAGTAGGGTGACAGGGAGCTCCTACGAGCAGTACTTC. This codes for CASRVTGSSYEQYF.

The chain carries TRBV6-1 and TRBJ1-2, with D perhaps matching TRBD1 (6 bases). Germline CDR1 reads MNHNS; CDR2 reads SASEGT. V was shortened by 3 bases and J by 1 base, with 15 bases between the two germline ends. The CDR3 totals 16 residues. CDR3 nucleotide sequence: TGTGCCAGCAGTGACGACAGGTTTTCGTTTAACTATGGCTACACCTTC. This codes for CASSDDRFSFNYGYTF.

The gene calls are TRBV13 and TRBJ1-3, with a tentative D call TRBD1 (6 bases). This CDR3 comprises 14 residues. Trimming shortened V by 11 bases and J by 2 bases, and 16 bases separated the two germline ends. In germline, CDR1 is PRHDT, CDR2 FYEKMQ (reference sequence). CDR3 protein: CAGGAGETGNTIYF. As DNA, the CDR3 is TGTGCCGGGGGGGCAGGGGAGACTGGAAACACCATATATTTT.

This clone was seen only once. The chain couples TRBV27 to TRBJ1-2; the match to TRBD1 covers 7 bases. The CDR3 runs to 13 residues. Germline CDR1 MNHEY, CDR2 SMNVEV (reference sequence). Trimming cost V 3 bases and J 6 bases; bases outside gene matches: 4. In DNA form, the CDR3 reads TGTGCCAGCAGTTTTGGGGACAGTCATGGCTACACCTTC. Protein product: CASSFGDSHGYTF.

The chain uses TRBV6-6 and TRBJ1-4; a weak D match, TRBD1 (5 bases). Germline V gene sequence: CDR1 MNHNY, CDR2 SVGAGI (reference sequence). This CDR3 contains 14 residues. V was cut by 8 bases and J by 8 bases, with 18 bases left in between. The CDR3 reads CASGDSREGEKLFF. CDR3 nucleotides: TGTGCCAGCGGGGACTCCCGCGAGGGGGAAAAACTGTTTTTT.

This rearrangement joins TRBV7-2 to TRBJ2-1, with D tentatively TRBD2 (6 bases). Germline CDR1 reads SGHTA; CDR2 reads FQGNSA. V was trimmed by 2 bases and J by 3 bases, leaving 11 bases between them. The length of the CDR3 is 15 residues. In DNA form, the CDR3 reads TGTGCCAGCAGCTTACGAAGGGACTTCTACAATGAGCAGTTCTTC. Protein: CASSLRRDFYNEQFF.